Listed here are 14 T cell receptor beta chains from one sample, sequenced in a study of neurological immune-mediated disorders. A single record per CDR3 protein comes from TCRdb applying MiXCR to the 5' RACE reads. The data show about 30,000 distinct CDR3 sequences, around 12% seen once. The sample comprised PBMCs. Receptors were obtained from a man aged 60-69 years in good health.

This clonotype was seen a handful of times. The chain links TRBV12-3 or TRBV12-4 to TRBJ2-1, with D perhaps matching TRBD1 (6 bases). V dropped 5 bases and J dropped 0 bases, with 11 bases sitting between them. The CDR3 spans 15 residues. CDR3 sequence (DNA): TGTGCCAGCAGTCTACAGGGCCACTCCTACAATGAGCAGTTCTTC. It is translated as CASSLQGHSYNEQFF.

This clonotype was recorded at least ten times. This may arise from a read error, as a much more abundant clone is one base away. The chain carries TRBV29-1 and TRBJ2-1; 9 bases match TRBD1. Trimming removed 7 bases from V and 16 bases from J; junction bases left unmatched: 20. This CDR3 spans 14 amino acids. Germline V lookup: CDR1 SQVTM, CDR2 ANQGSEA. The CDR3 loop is CSAPFLTPGQGAFF. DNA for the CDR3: TGCAGCGCGCCTTTTCTAACCCCGGGACAGGGTGCCTTCTTC.

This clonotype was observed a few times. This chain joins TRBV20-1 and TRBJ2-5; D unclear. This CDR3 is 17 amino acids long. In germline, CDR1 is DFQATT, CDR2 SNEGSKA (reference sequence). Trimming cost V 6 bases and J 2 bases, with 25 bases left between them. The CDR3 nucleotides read TGCAGTGCAAGCGCAGAGCCCCGAACCGAAAGACAAGAGACCCAGTACTTC. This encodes CSASAEPRTERQETQYF.

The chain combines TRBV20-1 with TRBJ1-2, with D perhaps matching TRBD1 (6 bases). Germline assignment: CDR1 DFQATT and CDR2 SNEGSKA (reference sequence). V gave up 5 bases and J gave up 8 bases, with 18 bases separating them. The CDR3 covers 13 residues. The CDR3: CSAAQPGERGYTF. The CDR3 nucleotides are TGCAGTGCTGCCCAACCAGGGGAACGAGGCTACACCTTC.

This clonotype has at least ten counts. CDR3 residues: CASSLTQLAGGTNEQFF. The CDR3 DNA reads as TGTGCCAGCAGCTTAACCCAATTAGCGGGGGGGACCAATGAGCAGTTCTTC. V is TRBV7-3 and J is TRBJ2-1; 11 positions agree with TRBD2. CDR1 and CDR2 from the germline V gene are SGHTA and FQGTGA. J gave up 6 bases and V 0 bases, and 7 bases lay outside the gene matches. This CDR3 contains 17 residues.

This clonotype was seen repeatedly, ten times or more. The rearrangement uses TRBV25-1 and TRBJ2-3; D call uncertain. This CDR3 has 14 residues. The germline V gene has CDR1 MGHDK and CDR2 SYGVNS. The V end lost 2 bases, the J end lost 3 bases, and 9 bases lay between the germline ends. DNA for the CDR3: TGTGCCAGCAGTGAAATCCCCGGAACAGATACGCAGTATTTT. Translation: CASSEIPGTDTQYF.

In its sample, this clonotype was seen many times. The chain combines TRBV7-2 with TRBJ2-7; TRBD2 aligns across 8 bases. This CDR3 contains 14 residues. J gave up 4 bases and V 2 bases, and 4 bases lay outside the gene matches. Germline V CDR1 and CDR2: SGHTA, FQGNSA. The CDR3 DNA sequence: TGTGCCAGCAGCTTAAATAGCGGGGCTTACGAGCAGTACTTC. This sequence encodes CASSLNSGAYEQYF. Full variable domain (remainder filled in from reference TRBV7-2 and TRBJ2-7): GAGVSQSPSNKVTEKGKDVELRCDPISGHTALYWYRQSLGQGLEFLIYFQGNSAPDKSGLPSDRFSAERTGGSVSTLTIQRTQQEDSAVYLCASSLNSGAYEQYFGPGTRLTVT.

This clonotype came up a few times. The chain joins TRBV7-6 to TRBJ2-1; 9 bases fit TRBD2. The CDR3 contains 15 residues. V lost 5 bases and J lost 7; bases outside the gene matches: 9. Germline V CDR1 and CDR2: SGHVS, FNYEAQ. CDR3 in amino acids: CASSPIAGAVNEQFF. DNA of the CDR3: TGTGCCAGCAGCCCGATAGCGGGGGCTGTTAATGAGCAGTTCTTC.

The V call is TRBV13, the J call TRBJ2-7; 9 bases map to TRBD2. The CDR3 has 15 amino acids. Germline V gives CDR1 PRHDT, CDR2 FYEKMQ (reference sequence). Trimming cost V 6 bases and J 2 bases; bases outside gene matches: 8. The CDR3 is CASSSTGGGAYEQYF. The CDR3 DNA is TGTGCCAGCAGTAGCACCGGCGGGGGGGCCTACGAGCAGTACTTC.

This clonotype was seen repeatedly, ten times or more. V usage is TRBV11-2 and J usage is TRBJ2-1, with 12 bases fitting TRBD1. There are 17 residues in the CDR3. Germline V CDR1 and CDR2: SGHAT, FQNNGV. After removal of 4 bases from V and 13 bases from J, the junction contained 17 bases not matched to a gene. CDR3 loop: CASSSGTGGASPPPQFF. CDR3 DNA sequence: TGTGCCAGCAGCTCCGGGACAGGGGGCGCTTCCCCCCCTCCTCAGTTCTTC.

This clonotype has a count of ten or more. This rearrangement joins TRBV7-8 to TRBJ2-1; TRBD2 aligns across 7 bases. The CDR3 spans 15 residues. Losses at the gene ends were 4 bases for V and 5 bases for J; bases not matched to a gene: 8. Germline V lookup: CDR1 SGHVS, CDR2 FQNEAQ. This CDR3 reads CASSSRRLADNEQFF. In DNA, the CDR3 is TGTGCCAGCAGCTCGAGGCGGCTAGCGGACAATGAGCAGTTCTTC.

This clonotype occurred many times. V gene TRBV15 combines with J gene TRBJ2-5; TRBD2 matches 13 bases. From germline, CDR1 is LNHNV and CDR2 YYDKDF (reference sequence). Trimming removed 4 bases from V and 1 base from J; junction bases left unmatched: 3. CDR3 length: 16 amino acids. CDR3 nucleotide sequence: TGTGCCACCAGCAAGAGACTAGCGGGGGGCCAAGAGACCCAGTACTTC. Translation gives CATSKRLAGGQETQYF. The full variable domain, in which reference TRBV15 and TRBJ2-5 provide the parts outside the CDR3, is DAMVIQNPRYQVTQFGKPVTLSCSQTLNHNVMYWYQQKSSQAPKLLFHYYDKDFNNEADTPDNFQSRRPNTSFCFLDIRSPGLGDTAMYLCATSKRLAGGQETQYFGPGTRLLVL.

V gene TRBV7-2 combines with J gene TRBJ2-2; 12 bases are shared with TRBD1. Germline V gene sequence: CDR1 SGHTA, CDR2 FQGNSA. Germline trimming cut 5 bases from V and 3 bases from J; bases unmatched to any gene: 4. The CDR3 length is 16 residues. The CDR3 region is CASSEGQGAHTGELFF. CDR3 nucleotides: TGTGCCAGCAGCGAGGGACAGGGGGCACACACCGGGGAGCTGTTTTTT. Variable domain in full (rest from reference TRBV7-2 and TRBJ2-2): GAGVSQSPSNKVTEKGKDVELRCDPISGHTALYWYRQSLGQGLEFLIYFQGNSAPDKSGLPSDRFSAERTGGSVSTLTIQRTQQEDSAVYLCASSEGQGAHTGELFFGEGSRLTVL.

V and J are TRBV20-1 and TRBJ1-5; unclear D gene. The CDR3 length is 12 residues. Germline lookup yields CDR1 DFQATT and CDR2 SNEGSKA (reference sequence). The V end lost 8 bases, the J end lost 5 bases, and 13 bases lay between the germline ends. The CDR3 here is CSSRAGDQPQHF. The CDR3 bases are TGCAGTTCACGGGCAGGAGATCAGCCCCAGCATTTT.